What follows is one T cell receptor beta chain and its context. This sample was included in a study of blood T cell repertoires in COVID-19. Study information: Some COVID-19 samples were acute and others convalescent; all came from the United States, Italy and Spain. Nucleic acid was either cDNA or gDNA, and it came from T cells, B-cell-depleted T cells, or PBMCs.

Original analysis: Amplification from reference gene primers served as the basis for estimated nucleated cell counts. Sequencing used immunoSEQ multiplex PCR; TCRdb keeps in-frame clones, though not all of them. The V and J calls and clone size come from that table; D and trimming were worked out from the DNA. The sample includes 52,000 or so clones, roughly 90% of them seen just once. Germline loops: CDR1 SNHLY, CDR2 FYNNEI. This CDR3 region has 12 residues. V lost 5 bases, J lost 4 bases, and 8 bases lay in between. This TCR derives from a man aged 55-75 years with active COVID-19. The chain combines TRBV2 with TRBJ1-2; D may be TRBD1 (5 bases). The sequenced sample was peripheral blood. CDR3 in amino acids: CASSKDSYGYTF. As DNA, the CDR3 is TGTGCCAGCAGTAAAGACAGCTATGGCTACACCTTC.